This T cell receptor (beta chain) emerged from a study of T-cell memory formation after mild COVID-19. As for the study in general: TCR clusters showed largely donor specificity. Overall study findings and caveats: Pre-infection memory harbored some responding clones, suggesting cross-reactive memory joined. Day 15 to 85 contracting clones showed balanced CD4/CD8; later expanders leaned CD4+.

A 5'RACE reaction primed in the constant segment made cDNA libraries of TCR alpha and TCR beta, and these carried sample barcodes and UMIs. Using its own MiXCR run on the 5' RACE reads, TCRdb lists one record per CDR3 protein. Of fewer than 700,000 distinct CDR3 sequences in the sample, 20% to 25% were seen once. As concerns this clonotype: Antigen unknown.

CDR1 is DFQATT and CDR2 is SNEGSKA in the germline V gene (reference sequence). The CDR3 sequence is 16 residues long. The ends lost 1 base at V and 1 base at J; junction bases unmatched: 8. The chain is built from TRBV20-1 and TRBJ2-5; the match to TRBD1 covers 8 bases. The sequenced sample consisted of PBMCs or a T cell subset sorted from them (not recorded which). This clonotype was obtained from an adult woman who had mild COVID-19 (a few samples of this study predate the infection). Cell type and time point are not known. CDR3 nucleotides: TGCAGTGCTAGAGGTGGACAGGGCAAAAGCCAAGAGACCCAGTACTTC. Its protein product is CSARGGQGKSQETQYF.